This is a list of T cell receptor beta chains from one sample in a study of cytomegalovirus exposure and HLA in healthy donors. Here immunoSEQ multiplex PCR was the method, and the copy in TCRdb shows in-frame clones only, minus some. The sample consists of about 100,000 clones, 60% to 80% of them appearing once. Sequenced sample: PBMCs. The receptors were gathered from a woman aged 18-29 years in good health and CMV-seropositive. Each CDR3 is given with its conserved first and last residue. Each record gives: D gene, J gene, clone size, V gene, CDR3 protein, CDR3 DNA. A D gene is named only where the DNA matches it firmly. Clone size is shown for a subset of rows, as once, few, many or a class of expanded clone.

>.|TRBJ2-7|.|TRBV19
CASSARRSYEQYF
TGTGCCAGTAGTGCCCGACGGAGCTACGAGCAGTACTTC
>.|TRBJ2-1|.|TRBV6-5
CASSLSSPTYNEQFF
TGTGCCAGCAGTCTTAGTTCGCCTACCTACAATGAGCAGTTCTTC
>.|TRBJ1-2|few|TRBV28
CASSSTGLYGYTF
TGTGCCAGCAGTTCGACAGGCCTCTATGGCTACACCTTC
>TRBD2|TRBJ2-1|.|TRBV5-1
CASSSGLADYNEQFF
TGCGCCAGCAGCTCGGGACTAGCGGATTACAATGAGCAGTTCTTC
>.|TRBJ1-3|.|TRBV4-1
CASSQDGGGRNTIYF
TGCGCCAGCAGCCAAGACGGGGGAGGGAGGAACACCATATATTTT
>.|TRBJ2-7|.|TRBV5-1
CASSPDRYEQYF
TGCGCCAGCAGCCCTGACAGGTACGAGCAGTACTTC
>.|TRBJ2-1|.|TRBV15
CATSISWPNNEQFF
TGTGCCACCAGCATTTCTTGGCCGAACAATGAGCAGTTCTTC
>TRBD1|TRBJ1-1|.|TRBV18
CASSTVPGQGMNTEAFF
TGTGCCAGCTCAACCGTCCCGGGACAGGGGATGAACACTGAAGCTTTCTTT
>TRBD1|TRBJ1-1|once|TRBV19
CASSPGPGQEAFF
TGTGCCAGTAGCCCTGGGCCCGGACAGGAGGCTTTCTTT
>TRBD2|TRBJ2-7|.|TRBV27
CASKPGLAGSYEQYF
TGTGCCAGCAAACCCGGACTAGCGGGATCATACGAGCAGTACTTC
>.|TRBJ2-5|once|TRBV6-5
CASRTWQQETQYF
TGTGCCAGCAGGACATGGCAGCAAGAGACCCAGTACTTC
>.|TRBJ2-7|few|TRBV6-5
CASSYYRSSHEQYF
TGTGCCAGCAGTTACTACCGGAGTAGCCACGAGCAGTACTTC
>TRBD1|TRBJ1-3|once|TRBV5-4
CASSPTPGQAISGNTIYF
TGTGCCAGCAGCCCTACCCCAGGACAGGCGATCTCTGGAAACACCATATATTTT
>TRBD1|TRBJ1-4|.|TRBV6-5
CASSSATGPNEKLFF
TGTGCCAGCAGTTCCGCGACAGGGCCGAATGAAAAACTGTTTTTT
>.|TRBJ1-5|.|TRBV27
CASSLWARRSNQPQHF
TGTGCCAGCAGTTTATGGGCCCGTCGGAGCAATCAGCCCCAGCATTTT
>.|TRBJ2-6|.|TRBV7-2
CASSLDSSGANVLTF
TGTGCCAGCAGCCTCGACAGCTCTGGGGCCAACGTCCTGACTTTC
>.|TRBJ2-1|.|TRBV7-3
CASSLEDSRVNEQFF
TGTGCCAGCAGCCTGGAGGACAGTCGGGTCAATGAGCAGTTCTTC
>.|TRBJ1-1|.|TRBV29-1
CSVEEEGREAFF
TGCAGCGTTGAAGAAGAGGGGAGGGAAGCTTTCTTT
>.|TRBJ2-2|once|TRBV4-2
CASSQESGTGELFF
TGTGCCAGCAGCCAAGAGAGCGGGACCGGGGAGCTGTTTTTT
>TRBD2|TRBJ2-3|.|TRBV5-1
CASSPGLASPDTQYF
TGCGCCAGCAGCCCGGGACTAGCGTCTCCAGATACGCAGTATTTT
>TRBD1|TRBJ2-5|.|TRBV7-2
CASSANRGLWETQYF
TGTGCCAGCAGCGCCAACAGGGGGCTTTGGGAGACCCAGTACTTC
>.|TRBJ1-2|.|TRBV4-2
CASSQENYGNYGYTF
TGTGCCAGCAGCCAAGAGAATTACGGGAACTATGGCTACACCTTC
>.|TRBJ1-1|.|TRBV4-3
CASSSSVFPSEAFF
TGCGCCAGCAGCTCCTCCGTTTTTCCTTCTGAAGCTTTCTTT
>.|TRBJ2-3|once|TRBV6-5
CASSYSTPGGLDTQYF
TGTGCCAGCAGTTACTCGACGCCTGGAGGGTTAGATACGCAGTATTTT
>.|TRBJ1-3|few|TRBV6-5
CASSYSPRVSGNTIYF
TGTGCCAGCAGTTACTCGCCCAGGGTCTCTGGAAACACCATATATTTT
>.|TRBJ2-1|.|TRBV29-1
CSVEAGRGPEEQFF
TGCAGCGTAGAGGCAGGGCGGGGTCCGGAAGAGCAGTTCTTC
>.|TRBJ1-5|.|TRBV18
CASSPQTGINQPQHF
TGTGCCAGCTCACCCCAGACAGGCATCAATCAGCCCCAGCATTTT
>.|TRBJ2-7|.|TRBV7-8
CASSDVRGGYEQYF
TGTGCCAGCAGCGATGTTAGGGGAGGCTACGAGCAGTACTTC
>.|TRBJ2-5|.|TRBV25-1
CASSLSPSSVRGETQYF
TGTGCCAGCAGCCTATCCCCCTCCAGCGTTAGGGGAGAGACCCAGTACTTC
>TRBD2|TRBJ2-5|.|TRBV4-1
CASSQERQGLAGGGETQYF
TGCGCCAGCAGCCAAGAGAGACAGGGACTAGCGGGAGGAGGAGAGACCCAGTACTTC
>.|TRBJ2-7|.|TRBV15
CATRALASEQYF
TGTGCCACCCGGGCACTAGCCTCCGAGCAGTACTTC
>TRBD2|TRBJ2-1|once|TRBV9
CASSVDSSGSASEQFF
TGTGCCAGCAGCGTAGATTCTAGCGGGAGTGCTAGTGAGCAGTTCTTC
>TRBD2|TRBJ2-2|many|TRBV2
CASSEVAGVTGELFF
TGTGCCAGCAGTGAGGTAGCGGGAGTAACGGGGGAGCTGTTTTTT
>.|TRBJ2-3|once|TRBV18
CASSPSGTDTQYF
TGTGCCAGCTCACCATCCGGCACAGATACGCAGTATTTT
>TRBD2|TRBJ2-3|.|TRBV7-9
CASSLGTSITDTQYF
TGTGCCAGCAGCTTAGGGACTAGTATCACAGATACGCAGTATTTT
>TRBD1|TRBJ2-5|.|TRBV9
CASSARGYGTQYF
TGTGCCAGCAGCGCCAGGGGGTACGGGACCCAGTACTTC
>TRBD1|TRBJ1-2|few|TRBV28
CASSSPRDRDPHRGYTF
TGTGCCAGCAGTTCCCCCCGGGACAGGGATCCCCATCGAGGCTACACCTTC
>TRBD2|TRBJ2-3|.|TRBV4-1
CASSQEGGRLGDTQYF
TGCGCCAGCAGCCAAGAAGGCGGGAGATTAGGAGATACGCAGTATTTT
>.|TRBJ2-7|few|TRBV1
CTSSQGTSGSYEQYF
TGCACCAGCAGCCAAGGGACTAGCGGGAGTTACGAGCAGTACTTC
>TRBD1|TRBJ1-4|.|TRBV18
CASSPGTGEKLFF
TGTGCCAGCTCCCCAGGGACAGGGGAAAAACTGTTTTTT